This is a list of T cell receptor beta chains from one sample in a study of shared clonotypes between healthy human individuals. Sequencing was performed with immunoSEQ multiplex PCR; in TCRdb, only in-frame clones are kept and a portion is missing. The sample consists of about 2.2 million clones, 80% to 95% of them appearing once. The specimen sequenced was naive CD8+ T cells from PBMCs. The receptors here all came from a man younger than 30 in good health. Some clones in this sample may be carry-over from other donors' samples. CDR3s include the opening cysteine and the closing phenylalanine or tryptophan. Fields, in order: D gene, V gene, J gene, CDR3 protein. A D gene is named only where the DNA matches it firmly.

>.|TRBV27|TRBJ1-2
CASSLYSSLANYGYTF
>TRBD2|TRBV5-6|TRBJ2-5
CASSLIAGPETQYF
>.|TRBV11-2|TRBJ2-1
CASSLGRDRTYNEQFF
>.|TRBV29-1|TRBJ2-3
CSVEDMGVSADTQYF
>.|TRBV7-9|TRBJ2-5
CASSQPIQETQYF
>.|TRBV28|TRBJ1-5
CASSGGQPQHF
>.|TRBV6-5|TRBJ1-2
CASRFLGGGYTF
>TRBD1|TRBV4-1|TRBJ2-7
CASSQGTGVYEQYF
>.|TRBV25-1|TRBJ2-2
CASSPSNTGELFF
>TRBD2|TRBV10-3|TRBJ2-1
CASGTSGTYNEQFF
>.|TRBV7-3|TRBJ2-3
CASSLTSGLTDTQYF
>TRBD1|TRBV29-1|TRBJ1-1
CSGGGQGRTEAFF
>TRBD2|TRBV27|TRBJ2-7
CASSPLSTSGPYEQYF
>TRBD1|TRBV4-1|TRBJ2-1
CASSQDQGAIYNEQFF
>.|TRBV28|TRBJ2-1
CASSLWRLPYNEQFF
>TRBD2|TRBV28|TRBJ2-5
CASSWGGSLQETQYF
>.|TRBV13|TRBJ2-7
CASSLLGSYEQYF
>.|TRBV11-2|TRBJ2-5
CASSFGKETQYF
>TRBD1|TRBV4-3|TRBJ1-6
CASSQDAGTGDSPLHF
>.|TRBV27|TRBJ2-1
CASSFYDEQFF
>TRBD2|TRBV10-2|TRBJ2-1
CASSGLAGGYNEQFF